These T cell receptor beta chains were read from a single sample in a study of T-cell reconstitution after alpha-beta-depleted transplantation in children. In TCRdb, the PCR reads were re-called with MiXCR into one record per CDR3 protein. The sample holds about 400,000 distinct CDR3 sequences, 20% seen once. Here the sequenced sample was PBMCs from the stem cell graft donor, taken from the stem cell graft. The receptors stem from a human donor who donated a stem cell graft to a child with acute myeloid leukemia. The conserved cysteine and the conserved F or W are not part of the CDR3 here.

cdr3_aa: ASSVKQTGYEQY
v_call: TRBV2

cdr3_aa: SADPTGMGTGELF
v_call: TRBV20-1

cdr3_aa: ATSRDDGLMGQTTEAF
v_call: TRBV15

cdr3_aa: ASSLGGQAGIQPQH
v_call: TRBV5-1

cdr3_aa: AIRGDRQGRSDTQY
v_call: TRBV10-3

cdr3_aa: ASVQGHLNTGELF
v_call: TRBV12-3/TRBV12-4

cdr3_aa: ASSPHLGNEQY
v_call: TRBV12-3/TRBV12-4

cdr3_aa: ASTRSLAEETQY
v_call: TRBV28

cdr3_aa: SARDRRSSNQPQH
v_call: TRBV20-1

cdr3_aa: ASSLPLTSSSYNSPLH
v_call: TRBV11-1

cdr3_aa: ATSRDVGNYGYT
v_call: TRBV15

cdr3_aa: ASSRREGGNEQF
v_call: TRBV3-1

cdr3_aa: ASSWDSLYGYT
v_call: TRBV12-3/TRBV12-4

cdr3_aa: ASSLDLTQY
v_call: TRBV12-3/TRBV12-4

cdr3_aa: ASSQDRTQPVTNIQY
v_call: TRBV4-1

cdr3_aa: ATSSRSLQANNEQF
v_call: TRBV15

cdr3_aa: ASTPVGISYEQY
v_call: TRBV7-2

cdr3_aa: ASSPSTRRETQY
v_call: TRBV12-3/TRBV12-4

cdr3_aa: SVGTDTYNEQF
v_call: TRBV29-1

cdr3_aa: ASSLDGKIQF
v_call: TRBV5-5

cdr3_aa: ASSFQGSLSYNEQF
v_call: TRBV12-3/TRBV12-4

cdr3_aa: SARWTSGRGGTDTQY
v_call: TRBV20-1

cdr3_aa: ASSRLGGGQPQH
v_call: TRBV12-3/TRBV12-4

cdr3_aa: SAAGLYEQY
v_call: TRBV20-1

cdr3_aa: ASSLYQVVEQF
v_call: TRBV11-2

cdr3_aa: ASSHGLGRTDTQY
v_call: TRBV12-3/TRBV12-4

cdr3_aa: AISERLGNPYNEQF
v_call: TRBV10-3

cdr3_aa: ASSFDFDYETDTQY
v_call: TRBV5-6

cdr3_aa: SVEDRQTSYEQY
v_call: TRBV29-1

cdr3_aa: ASSLVLRRPYEQY
v_call: TRBV7-2

cdr3_aa: SVVSGTGGTDTQY
v_call: TRBV29-1

cdr3_aa: ASSLIGDEQY
v_call: TRBV7-2

cdr3_aa: ASNHGDTEAF
v_call: TRBV12-3/TRBV12-4

cdr3_aa: ASSRTGMDEQY
v_call: TRBV4-1

cdr3_aa: ATSDLSTGAHNEQF
v_call: TRBV24-1

cdr3_aa: SASSSGGKTQY
v_call: TRBV20-1

cdr3_aa: SARDPRLPSYNEQF
v_call: TRBV20-1

cdr3_aa: ASSLAFRDDEQF
v_call: TRBV7-8